The 10 T cell receptor beta chains in this list originate from one sample, sequenced in a study of cytomegalovirus exposure and HLA in healthy donors. The PCR ran on 60 Vbeta and 13 Jbeta primers. Repertoires were generated with immunoSEQ multiplex PCR, while TCRdb's copy carries only in-frame clones and drops some. This repertoire comprises approximately 140,000 clones; its ten largest clones make up 2% to 2.5%. The source material was PBMCs. Receptor source: a woman aged 18-29 years in good health and CMV-seronegative.

The chain's CDR3 is CASSPGLSSYEQYV. Here the CDR3 DNA reads TGTGCCAGCAGCCCCGGACTGAGCTCCTACGAGCAGTACGTC. V and J are TRBV7-6 and TRBJ2-7, with D tentatively TRBD2 (5 bases). CDR1 and CDR2 (germline): SGHVS, FNYEAQ. With 5 bases removed from V and 0 bases from J, the gap between germline ends came to 11 bases. The CDR3 runs 14 residues.

The rearrangement links TRBV29-1 to TRBJ2-1, with 9 bases fitting TRBD2. Germline assignment: CDR1 SQVTM and CDR2 ANQGSEA. The V segment lost 4 bases and the J segment 4 bases; nucleotides outside the gene matches: 8. The length of the CDR3 is 15 residues. In nucleotides, the CDR3 is TGCAGCGTTGCTGTGGCGGGAGGGCTTTACAATGAGCAGTTCTTC. It translates to CSVAVAGGLYNEQFF.

CDR3 residues: CATKGGGTDTQYF. CDR3 sequence (DNA): TGTGCCACCAAAGGCGGGGGGACAGATACGCAGTATTTT. The rearrangement uses TRBV19 and TRBJ2-3, with 8 bases that match TRBD2. The CDR3 length is 13 residues. Germline loops: CDR1 LNHDA, CDR2 SQIVND (reference sequence). J gave up 3 bases and V 10 bases, and 6 bases lay outside the gene matches.

The CDR3 nucleotides are TGTGCCAGCGACACCGGGACAGATAGCAATCAGCCCCAGCATTTT. Its translation: CASDTGTDSNQPQHF. J is TRBJ1-5 and V is TRBV6-1; 7 positions match TRBD1. This CDR3 is 15 amino acids long. The V and J ends lost 8 bases and 0 bases, in that order; junction bases with no gene match: 7. Germline V gene lookup returns CDR1 MNHNS and CDR2 SASEGT.

The genes are TRBV10-3 and TRBJ2-3; 15 bases agree with TRBD2. The junction had 2 bases not matched to a gene; V was cut back by 2 bases and J by 2 bases. There are 17 residues in the CDR3. CDR1 is ENHRY, CDR2 SYGVKD, per germline. CDR3 amino acids: CAISEGLAGGNTDTQYF. The CDR3 coding sequence is TGTGCCATCAGTGAGGGACTAGCGGGAGGGAACACAGATACGCAGTATTTT.

The chain links TRBV4-2 to TRBJ2-3; TRBD1 aligns across 8 bases. V gave up 1 base and J gave up 1 base; unmatched junction bases: 4. The CDR3 runs 16 residues. Germline CDR1 LGHNA, CDR2 YNFKEQ. The CDR3: CASSQVPGQGTDTQYF. The CDR3 DNA sequence: TGTGCCAGCAGCCAAGTCCCGGGACAGGGCACAGATACGCAGTATTTT.

The V call is TRBV5-4, the J call TRBJ2-1; no firm D call. CDR3 length: 14 residues. Germline V gives CDR1 SGHNT, CDR2 YYREEE (reference sequence). V was trimmed by 3 bases and J by 0 bases, leaving 7 bases between them. The CDR3 nucleotides read TGTGCCAGCAGCTCACCTACCTCCTACAATGAGCAGTTCTTC. It codes for CASSSPTSYNEQFF.

This rearrangement joins TRBV9 to TRBJ2-2; D possibly corresponds to TRBD1 (6 bases). In germline, CDR1 is SGDLS, CDR2 YYNGEE. Trimming took 3 bases from V and 9 from J, leaving 15 bases between them. The CDR3 loop spans 14 amino acids. The CDR3 bases are TGTGCCAGCAGCGCAAGGACAGCTTCACGGGAGCTGTTTTTT. Amino acids: CASSARTASRELFF. The complete variable domain, with remaining parts taken from reference TRBV9 and TRBJ2-2, reads DSGVTQTPKHLITATGQRVTLRCSPRSGDLSVYWYQQSLDQGLQFLIQYYNGEERAKGNILERFSAQQFPDLHSELNLSSLELGDSALYFCASSARTASRELFFGEGSRLTVL.

In nucleotides, the CDR3 is TGCGCCAGCAGCCGAAAGACTCAGGACAGGGGCCCTAATGAGCAGTTCTTC. This codes for CASSRKTQDRGPNEQFF. V gene TRBV4-3 combines with J gene TRBJ2-1; 9 bases match TRBD1. CDR1 LGHNA and CDR2 YSLEER come from the germline V gene. This CDR3 comprises 17 residues. V lost 4 bases, J lost 7 bases, and 14 bases stayed unmatched.

The chain combines TRBV30 with TRBJ1-5; no definite D call. Germline CDR1 is GTSNPN and CDR2 is SVGIG (reference sequence). This CDR3 contains 13 residues. V was trimmed by 0 bases and J by 4 bases, leaving 7 bases between them. The chain's CDR3 is CAWSVLGNQPQHF. The DNA for the CDR3 is TGTGCCTGGAGTGTACTAGGGAATCAGCCCCAGCATTTT. Complete variable domain (other parts from reference TRBV30 and TRBJ1-5): SQTIHQWPATLVQPVGSPLSLECTVEGTSNPNLYWYRQAAGRGLQLLFYSVGIGQISSEVPQNLSASRPQDRQFILSSKKLLLSDSGFYLCAWSVLGNQPQHFGDGTRLSIL.